This T cell receptor (beta chain) was retrieved from a study of prognosis after radiotherapy for stage I lung cancer. Starting from genomic DNA, TCR beta CDR3 was amplified through two-round multiplex PCR. Gene-specific TRBV and TRBJ primers were used in PCR round one. TCRdb ran MiXCR on the multiplex PCR reads and lists one entry per CDR3 protein. The table has fewer than 20,000 distinct CDR3 sequences, around 47% seen once. This CDR3 has 20 residues. CDR1 and CDR2 (germline): SGHRS, YFSETQ. Trimming at V came to 1 base and at J to 2 bases, leaving 17 bases not matched to a gene. Sequencing was performed on PBMCs, taken before or after stereotactic body radiation therapy (not recorded which). The TCR comes from a donor aged 50 or older with non-small cell lung cancer. The rearrangement uses TRBV5-1 and TRBJ2-3; 9 bases are a match to TRBD2. In DNA form, the CDR3 reads TGCGCCAGCAGCTTGCAAGAGGGAAGCGGGAGGTTGGGCGCCACAGATACGCAGTATTTT. Translated: CASSLQEGSGRLGATDTQYF.